The 15 T cell receptor beta chains presented below share a single source sample, sequenced in a study of CD8+ T cells in alopecia areata. cDNA reverse transcribed from extracted RNA served as the sequencing template. This table comes from immunoSEQ multiplex PCR, and its TCRdb copy is limited to in-frame clones, with some not included. The profile shows some 190,000 clones, around 51% of them singletons. This sample's treatment: oral pan-JAK inhibitor, 5-10 mg twice daily. This specimen consisted of CD8+ T cells sorted from blood, obtained around week 54, from a patient treated with tofacitinib. These receptors were collected from a human donor with alopecia areata.

This clone was counted only a few times. The chain uses TRBV7-9 and TRBJ2-5; 7 nucleotides agree with TRBD1. The CDR3 runs to 15 residues. Germline V gene sequence: CDR1 SEHNR, CDR2 FQNEAQ (reference sequence). J gave up 5 bases and V 4 bases, and 10 bases lay outside the gene matches. In nucleotides, the CDR3 is TGTGCCAGCAGCTCATACCGGGACAGTGGGGAGACCCAGTACTTC. Translating it yields CASSSYRDSGETQYF. Full variable domain (rest looked up from reference TRBV7-9 and TRBJ2-5): DTGVSQNPRHKITKRGQNVTFRCDPISEHNRLYWYRQTLGQGPEFLTYFQNEAQLEKSRLLSDRFSAERPKGSFSTLEIQRTEQGDSAMYLCASSSYRDSGETQYFGPGTRLLVL.

This clone was counted only a few times. The V and J genes are TRBV27 and TRBJ2-7; perhaps TRBD1 as D (6 bases). CDR1 is MNHEY, CDR2 SMNVEV, per germline (reference sequence). The V gene lost 3 bases and the J gene lost 3 bases, with 9 bases spanning the gap. This CDR3 is built from 13 residues. CDR3 sequence reads: CASSFGGLYEQYF. Written as DNA, the CDR3 is TGTGCCAGCAGTTTTGGGGGCCTCTACGAGCAGTACTTC.

This clone occurred once. The CDR3 coding sequence is TGTGCCAGCAGCTTAGAAGGGGGATTGAGGAACACCGGGGAGCTGTTTTTT. This codes for CASSLEGGLRNTGELFF. V and J are TRBV7-9 and TRBJ2-2; a possible D gene is TRBD1 (6 bases). Germline V CDR1 and CDR2: SEHNR, FQNEAQ (reference sequence). V was shortened by 1 base and J by 1 base, with 13 bases between the two germline ends. There are 17 residues in the CDR3.

The chain uses TRBV15 and TRBJ2-7; D might be TRBD1 (6 bases). V was pared by 6 bases and J by 0 bases, with 9 bases between. This CDR3 contains 13 residues. Germline values: CDR1 LNHNV, CDR2 YYDKDF (reference sequence). The chain's CDR3 is CATSWDNSYEQYF. The CDR3 DNA reads TGTGCCACCAGTTGGGACAACTCCTACGAGCAGTACTTC.

The sample holds a few counts of this clone. V gene TRBV29-1 combines with J gene TRBJ2-3; D may be TRBD1 (6 bases). Germline V lookup: CDR1 SQVTM, CDR2 ANQGSEA. V shed 8 bases and J shed 10 bases, with 16 bases lying between them. The CDR3 is made up of 11 amino acids. The CDR3: CSFHEGVSQYF. CDR3 coding DNA: TGCAGCTTCCACGAGGGGGTATCGCAGTATTTT.

This clone has just a few counts. The chain is built from TRBV5-1 and TRBJ1-4, with D hard to call. V dropped 1 base and J dropped 3 bases, with 7 bases sitting between them. The CDR3 consists of 14 residues. From germline, CDR1 is SGHRS and CDR2 YFSETQ. CDR3 protein: CASSLRAANEKLFF. CDR3 in DNA: TGCGCCAGCAGCTTGAGGGCGGCTAATGAAAAACTGTTTTTT.

The J gene is TRBJ1-1, the V gene TRBV4-1, with D possibly being TRBD1 (5 bases). CDR1 and CDR2 (germline): MGHRA, YSYEKL. The CDR3 has 15 amino acids. The V gene lost 0 bases and the J gene lost 1 base, with 9 bases spanning the gap. In nucleotides, the CDR3 is TGCGCCAGCAGCCAAGAAGGGGAGGCGAACACTGAAGCTTTCTTT. This gives the protein CASSQEGEANTEAFF.

In regard to this clone: One junction end does not reproduce the germline sequence, and a read error may be involved. The chain joins TRBV7-7 to TRBJ2-2; D not certain. The CDR3 runs 12 residues. Germline V CDR1 and CDR2: SSHAT, FNYEAQ (reference sequence). CDR3 in DNA: TGTGCTAGCAGCTTGGAATCCGGGGAGCTGTTTTTT. It codes for CASSLESGELFF. The whole variable domain, filled in from reference TRBV7-7 and TRBJ2-2, reads GAGVSQSPRYKVTKRGQDVTLRCDPISSHATLYWYQQALGQGPEFLTYFNYEAQPDKSGLPSDRFSAERPEGSISTLTIQRTEQRDSAMYRCASSLESGELFFGEGSRLTVL.

This clone has more than one count but fewer than ten. The chain recombines TRBV18 with TRBJ2-1; D remains unclear. Trimming cost V 3 bases and J 6 bases, with 6 bases left between them. Germline-derived CDR1 and CDR2 are KGHSH and LQKENI. CDR3 length: 12 residues. CDR3 nucleotide sequence: TGTGCCAGCTCACCGGGCCTCAATGAGCAGTTCTTC. Its translation is CASSPGLNEQFF.

V gene TRBV6-6 combines with J gene TRBJ2-2, with D unresolved. CDR1 is MNHNY, CDR2 SVGAGI, per germline (reference sequence). The CDR3 contains 14 residues. Trimming stripped 5 bases from V and 4 bases from J, with 11 bases between. The chain's CDR3 is CASSEAFSTGELFF. The CDR3, as DNA: TGTGCCAGCAGTGAGGCCTTTTCCACCGGGGAGCTGTTTTTT.

This chain uses TRBV18 with TRBJ2-5; D is undetermined. V dropped 2 bases and J dropped 2 bases, with 9 bases sitting between them. CDR1 and CDR2 from the germline V gene are KGHSH and LQKENI. CDR3 length: 14 amino acids. CDR3 amino acids: CASSPFNEQETQYF. In nucleotides, the CDR3 is TGTGCCAGCTCACCATTTAATGAACAAGAGACCCAGTACTTC.

The V and J genes are TRBV14 and TRBJ2-2; no clear D. Between the trimmed V and J ends, which lost 0 bases and 0 bases, there was a span of 11 bases. Germline V CDR1 and CDR2: SGHDN, FVKESK. CDR3 length: 17 residues. The CDR3 protein is CASSQDRGSANTGELFF. The DNA of the CDR3 is TGTGCCAGCAGCCAAGATCGTGGCAGCGCGAACACCGGGGAGCTGTTTTTT.

This clone was recorded a few times. V and J are TRBV29-1 and TRBJ1-5; 8 nucleotides align to TRBD1. In germline, CDR1 is SQVTM, CDR2 ANQGSEA. Trimming took 4 bases from V and 6 from J; bases not matched to a gene: 5. The CDR3 has 13 amino acids. This chain's CDR3 is CSVGQGQGQPQHF. The CDR3 region has the DNA TGCAGCGTTGGACAGGGGCAAGGTCAGCCCCAGCATTTT.

This clone occurred a few times. This rearrangement joins TRBV13 to TRBJ2-2, with unresolved D. The CDR3 totals 14 residues. V was clipped by 0 bases and J by 3 bases, with 5 bases between them. The germline gives CDR1 PRHDT, CDR2 FYEKMQ (reference sequence). In DNA form, the CDR3 reads TGTGCCAGCAGCTTAGGTGGGGACACCGGGGAGCTGTTTTTT. This translates into CASSLGGDTGELFF.

V usage is TRBV30 and J usage is TRBJ2-7; either TRBD1 or TRBD2 may fit D (7 bases each). CDR1 GTSNPN and CDR2 SVGIG come from the germline V gene (reference sequence). The CDR3 contains 14 residues. Trimming took 4 bases from V and 3 from J, leaving 16 bases between them. CDR3 nucleotides: TGTGCCTGGAACAACAGGGGAGGGGGCTACGAGCAGTACTTC. It translates to CAWNNRGGGYEQYF.